Listed here are 17 T cell receptor beta chains from one sample, sequenced in a study of blood T cell repertoires in COVID-19. Method: immunoSEQ multiplex PCR; TCRdb's copy keeps in-frame clones and lacks some. Found here are nearly 350,000 clones, about 90% of them singletons; the top ten hold 3% to 4%. The sequenced sample consisted of peripheral blood. These receptors all come from a young woman who had recovered from COVID-19.

The chain joins TRBV7-2 to TRBJ2-3, with 8 bases fitting TRBD2. Germline-derived CDR1 and CDR2 are SGHTA and FQGNSA. The CDR3 consists of 17 residues. J lost 3 bases, V lost 5 bases, and 13 bases had no gene match. The CDR3 DNA follows: TGTGCCAGCAGCCTGAAATTTAGCGGGATGGGGACAGATACGCAGTATTTT. Its translation is CASSLKFSGMGTDTQYF.

This clone was picked up a small number of times. Other DNA sequences in the sample encode the same CDR3. This CDR3 reads CASSPLAGGNTGELFF. In DNA form, the CDR3 reads TGCGCCAGCAGCCCGTTAGCGGGAGGGAACACCGGGGAGCTGTTTTTT. The chain uses TRBV5-1 and TRBJ2-2; 10 bases line up with TRBD2. Germline V CDR1 and CDR2: SGHRS, YFSETQ. The CDR3 is made up of 16 amino acids. J gave up 1 base and V 4 bases, and 4 bases lay outside the gene matches.

The V and J genes are TRBV9 and TRBJ2-7, with 10 bases identical to TRBD2. J gave up 0 bases and V 3 bases, and 9 bases lay outside the gene matches. The length of the CDR3 is 17 residues. Per germline, CDR1 SGDLS and CDR2 YYNGEE. The CDR3 DNA reads as TGTGCCAGCAGCGCCGACTCAGCGGGAGGGAGCTCCTACGAGCAGTACGTC. Protein sequence: CASSADSAGGSSYEQYV.

The chain couples TRBV7-9 to TRBJ1-2; 8 positions agree with TRBD1. The CDR3 has 15 amino acids. V gave up 1 base and J gave up 2 bases; unmatched junction bases: 3. The germline V gene has CDR1 SEHNR and CDR2 FQNEAQ (reference sequence). The CDR3 region has the DNA TGTGCCAGCAGCTTAGGGACAGGGTCAAACTATGGCTACACCTTC. Its translation is CASSLGTGSNYGYTF.

The chain is built from TRBV18 and TRBJ2-2; weak D call: TRBD1 (5 bases). Germline CDR1 KGHSH, CDR2 LQKENI. The CDR3 spans 17 residues. Trimming left V 2 bases short and J 0 bases short, with 13 bases between. CDR3 coding DNA: TGTGCCAGCTCACCAAGTTGGGGCGGCACGAACACCGGGGAGCTGTTTTTT. This encodes CASSPSWGGTNTGELFF. The whole variable domain, filled in from reference TRBV18 and TRBJ2-2, reads NAGVMQNPRHLVRRRGQEARLRCSPMKGHSHVYWYRQLPEEGLKFMVYLQKENIIDESGMPKERFSAEFPKEGPSILRIQQVVRGDSAAYFCASSPSWGGTNTGELFFGEGSRLTVL.

This chain links TRBV12-5 with TRBJ1-5; tentatively, D is TRBD1 (5 bases). V was shortened by 0 bases and J by 0 bases, with 12 bases between the two germline ends. Germline lookup yields CDR1 LGHNT and CDR2 FRNRAP. The CDR3 has 17 amino acids. The CDR3 is CASGLVGGENSNQPQHF. The CDR3 DNA follows: TGTGCTAGTGGTTTGGTCGGGGGAGAAAATAGCAATCAGCCCCAGCATTTT.

The chain is built from TRBV4-3 and TRBJ2-5; 7 nucleotides line up with TRBD2. The junction had 18 bases not matched to a gene; V was cut back by 3 bases and J by 2 bases. The CDR3 covers 19 residues. Per germline, CDR1 LGHNA and CDR2 YSLEER. The CDR3 loop reads CASSQQAIGGGEAQETQYF. The CDR3 DNA reads TGCGCCAGCAGCCAGCAGGCCATTGGGGGGGGAGAAGCACAAGAGACCCAGTACTTC.

The chain is built from TRBV7-2 and TRBJ2-3, with 12 bases that match TRBD2. CDR1 is SGHTA, CDR2 FQGNSA, per germline. The CDR3 spans 17 residues. The J segment lost 12 bases and the V segment lost 5 bases, leaving 18 bases of the junction unmatched. The CDR3 DNA sequence: TGTGCCAGCAGCGGTCCGGGACTAGCGGGTCGTCGTATAACCCAGTATTTT. It is translated as CASSGPGLAGRRITQYF.

V is TRBV5-1 and J is TRBJ2-3; TRBD2 aligns across 9 bases. CDR3 length: 18 residues. Germline V lookup: CDR1 SGHRS, CDR2 YFSETQ. V was pared by 6 bases and J by 1 base, with 15 bases of the junction left unmatched. The CDR3 nucleotides read TGCGCCAGCACCCCTGGAGGCGGGAGGGTTTTTGGCACAGATACGCAGTATTTT. Translating it yields CASTPGGGRVFGTDTQYF. Variable domain in full (rest from reference TRBV5-1 and TRBJ2-3): KAGVTQTPRYLIKTRGQQVTLSCSPISGHRSVSWYQQTPGQGLQFLFEYFSETQRNKGNFPGRFSGRQFSNSRSEMNVSTLELGDSALYLCASTPGGGRVFGTDTQYFGPGTRLTVL.

This chain connects TRBV4-1 to TRBJ2-5, with 12 bases aligning to TRBD2. Germline trimming cut 4 bases from V and 5 bases from J; bases unmatched to any gene: 14. In germline, CDR1 is MGHRA, CDR2 YSYEKL. The CDR3 has 18 amino acids. Here the CDR3 DNA reads TGCGCCAGCAGCCTACGCCCTAGCGGGAGGGGGACCGGGGAGACCCAGTACTTC. Residues: CASSLRPSGRGTGETQYF.

This rearrangement joins TRBV9 to TRBJ1-1, with a possible D match to TRBD1 (6 bases). The V gene's germline CDR1 is SGDLS and CDR2 YYNGEE. This CDR3 is 14 amino acids long. V was pared by 1 base and J by 4 bases, with 11 bases between. Here the CDR3 reads CASSVLSGVTEAFF. CDR3 in DNA: TGTGCCAGCAGCGTATTATCAGGGGTCACTGAAGCTTTCTTT. The full variable domain, its missing parts supplied by reference TRBV9 and TRBJ1-1, is DSGVTQTPKHLITATGQRVTLRCSPRSGDLSVYWYQQSLDQGLQFLIQYYNGEERAKGNILERFSAQQFPDLHSELNLSSLELGDSALYFCASSVLSGVTEAFFGQGTRLTVV.

The chain has TRBV5-1 and TRBJ2-5; TRBD1 matches at 8 bases. The CDR3 sequence is 14 residues long. The germline CDR1 and CDR2 sequences are SGHRS and YFSETQ. With V trimmed by 0 bases and J by 6 bases, 4 bases remained unmatched. The CDR3, as DNA: TGCGCCAGCAGCTTGGGGACAGGGTGGAAGACCCAGTACTTC. Protein sequence: CASSLGTGWKTQYF.

The V and J genes are TRBV6-5 and TRBJ1-1; D is unclear. The V gene lost 5 bases and the J gene lost 3 bases, with 10 bases spanning the gap. The CDR3 loop spans 13 amino acids. Germline CDR1 MNHEY, CDR2 SVGAGI. CDR3 in amino acids: CASSRRRDTEAFF. The DNA of the CDR3 is TGTGCCAGCAGTCGGAGACGGGACACTGAAGCTTTCTTT.

The chain uses TRBV12-3 or TRBV12-4 and TRBJ1-1; D remains ambiguous. The CDR3 extends over 13 amino acids. Trimming took off 4 bases at V and 8 bases at J, with 14 bases between the two ends. The CDR3 nucleotides read TGTGCCAGCAGTTCCGACGTGGAGCGAGAAGCTTTCTTT. It specifies CASSSDVEREAFF.

The chain uses TRBV7-2 and TRBJ2-3, with 11 positions matching TRBD2. V was clipped by 5 bases and J by 2 bases; unmatched bases: 6. The germline V gene encodes CDR1 SGHTA and CDR2 FQGNSA. CDR3 length equals 16 residues. CDR3 in amino acids: CASSERLAGYTDTQYF. CDR3 nucleotide sequence: TGTGCCAGCAGCGAGAGACTAGCGGGGTACACAGATACGCAGTATTTT. The variable domain in full, with the rest retrieved from reference TRBV7-2 and TRBJ2-3, is GAGVSQSPSNKVTEKGKDVELRCDPISGHTALYWYRQSLGQGLEFLIYFQGNSAPDKSGLPSDRFSAERTGGSVSTLTIQRTQQEDSAVYLCASSERLAGYTDTQYFGPGTRLTVL.

J is TRBJ2-1 and V is TRBV11-3; 11 bases match TRBD2. CDR1 is SGHNT, CDR2 YENEEA, per germline. The ends lost 1 base at V and 8 bases at J; junction bases unmatched: 1. The CDR3 loop spans 14 amino acids. DNA for the CDR3: TGTGCCAGCAGCTTAGGACTAGCGGGATATGAGCAGTTCTTC. Amino acid sequence: CASSLGLAGYEQFF.

The rearrangement joins TRBV7-2 to TRBJ2-7, with TRBD1 as a possible D gene (6 bases). The V end was cut by 5 bases, the J end by 3 bases, with 11 bases between. CDR3 length equals 13 residues. Germline CDR1 and CDR2: SGHTA and FQGNSA. CDR3 in amino acids: CASSPQGGYEQYV. The CDR3 coding sequence is TGTGCCAGCAGCCCACAGGGCGGCTACGAGCAGTACGTC.